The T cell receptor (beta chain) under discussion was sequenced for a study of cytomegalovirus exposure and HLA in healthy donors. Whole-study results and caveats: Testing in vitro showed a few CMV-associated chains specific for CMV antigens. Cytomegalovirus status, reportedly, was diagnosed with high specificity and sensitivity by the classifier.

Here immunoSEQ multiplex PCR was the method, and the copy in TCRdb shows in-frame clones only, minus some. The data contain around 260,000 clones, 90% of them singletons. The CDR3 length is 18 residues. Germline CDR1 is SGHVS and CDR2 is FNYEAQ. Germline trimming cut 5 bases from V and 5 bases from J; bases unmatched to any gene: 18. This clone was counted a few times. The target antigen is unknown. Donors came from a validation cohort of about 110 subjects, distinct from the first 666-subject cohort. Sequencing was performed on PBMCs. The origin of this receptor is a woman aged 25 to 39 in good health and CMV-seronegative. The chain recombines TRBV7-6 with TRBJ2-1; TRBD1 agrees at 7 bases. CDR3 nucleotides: TGTGCCAGCAGCGTGGCCCATCTCGGGACAGAATGGAACAATGAGCAGTTCTTC. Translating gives CASSVAHLGTEWNNEQFF.